This T cell receptor beta chain was sequenced during a study of PD-L1 blockade in urothelial cancer. Here immunoSEQ multiplex PCR was the method, and the copy in TCRdb shows in-frame clones only, minus some. The sample includes roughly 50,000 clones, roughly nine tenths of them seen just once. Time point noted: pretreatment peripheral blood. The ends lost 7 bases at V and 7 bases at J; junction bases unmatched: 9. The CDR3 runs 14 residues. Germline V gives CDR1 WSHSY, CDR2 SAAADI. The starting material was PBMCs, obtained around atezolizumab (anti-PD-L1) treatment. This chain connects TRBV10-2 to TRBJ2-1, with 8 bases lining up with TRBD1. The sequence derives from a woman aged 55-75 years with urothelial cancer. In DNA, the CDR3 is TGCGCCAGCATTGTACAGGGGGGCATAAATGAGCAGTTCTTC. Translation gives CASIVQGGINEQFF.